What follows are 24 T cell receptor beta chains derived from one specimen sequenced in a study of multiple sclerosis patients with progressive multifocal leukoencephalopathy. Sequencing used immunoSEQ multiplex PCR; TCRdb keeps in-frame clones, though not all of them. The data hold about 30,000 clones, with under 90% observed a single time. Regarding time point: five to six months of natalizumab therapy. The specimen was PBMCs, collected from a patient treated with natalizumab. These receptors came from a human donor with multiple sclerosis.

This rearrangement joins TRBV14 to TRBJ1-2; TRBD1 is a possible D gene (5 bases). Per germline, CDR1 SGHDN and CDR2 FVKESK. V lost 0 bases and J lost 8, with 16 bases in between. This CDR3 has 15 amino acids. CDR3 loop: CASSQDGAGTRGYTF. CDR3 nucleotides: TGTGCCAGCAGCCAAGATGGGGCAGGGACCCGCGGCTACACCTTC.

This chain uses TRBV19 with TRBJ2-6; D remains ambiguous. Trimming shortened V by 3 bases and J by 2 bases, and 11 bases separated the two germline ends. This CDR3 is 16 amino acids long. CDR1 and CDR2 (germline): LNHDA, SQIVND (reference sequence). The DNA for the CDR3 is TGTGCCAGTAGTATTCGAGATCCGCCTGGGGCCAACGTCCTGACTTTC. Its protein is CASSIRDPPGANVLTF.

The V gene is TRBV5-6, the J gene TRBJ1-1; unclear D gene. The CDR3 sequence is 13 residues long. Trimming removed 4 bases at V and 0 bases at J, with 7 bases between. Germline V gives CDR1 SGHDT, CDR2 YYEEEE. This CDR3 reads CASSPGLNTEAFF. In DNA form, the CDR3 reads TGTGCCAGCAGCCCTGGATTGAACACTGAAGCTTTCTTT.

The rearrangement joins TRBV28 to TRBJ2-7, with D perhaps matching TRBD2 (5 bases). The germline V and J ends were trimmed by 4 bases and 4 bases, with 11 bases remaining between them. From germline, CDR1 is MDHEN and CDR2 SYDVKM. This CDR3 has 13 residues. The CDR3 here is CASSSSLLYEQYF. The CDR3 DNA reads as TGTGCCAGCAGTTCTAGCTTACTTTACGAGCAGTACTTC.

The CDR3 DNA reads TGTGCCTGGGGAAGGGTAGCGAAGTACAATGAGCAGTTCTTC. Protein sequence: CAWGRVAKYNEQFF. This chain connects TRBV30 to TRBJ2-1; the D gene is possibly TRBD2 (5 bases). Trimming took 5 bases from V and 4 from J, leaving 15 bases between them. The CDR3 has 14 residues. The germline V gene has CDR1 GTSNPN and CDR2 SVGIG (reference sequence).

The CDR3 spells CASSITGGVNEQFF. The CDR3 DNA is TGTGCCAGTAGTATCACGGGGGGTGTTAATGAGCAGTTCTTC. The V and J genes are TRBV19 and TRBJ2-1, with 7 nucleotides matching TRBD2. Germline V gives CDR1 LNHDA, CDR2 SQIVND (reference sequence). V gave up 3 bases and J gave up 7 bases; unmatched junction bases: 6. This CDR3 comprises 14 residues.

The DNA for the CDR3 is TGTGCCAGCAGCCAAGATTTCGCCTACGAGCAGTACTTC. Amino acids: CASSQDFAYEQYF. The rearrangement joins TRBV4-2 to TRBJ2-7, with no clear D. V lost 0 bases to trimming and J lost 2 bases, with 5 bases between them. The CDR3 consists of 13 residues. Germline CDR1 is LGHNA and CDR2 is YNFKEQ.

CDR3 coding DNA: TGTGCCAGTAGTATAGGAGGAGCAGGTGGAAACACCATATATTTT. Translating gives CASSIGGAGGNTIYF. The chain uses TRBV19 and TRBJ1-3; D uncertain. CDR3 size: 15 residues. Germline V CDR1 and CDR2: LNHDA, SQIVND (reference sequence). V gave up 1 base and J gave up 3 bases, with 10 bases separating them.

The rearrangement uses TRBV19 and TRBJ1-5; weak D call: TRBD1 (5 bases). Germline-derived CDR1 and CDR2 are LNHDA and SQIVND (reference sequence). The CDR3 is made up of 15 amino acids. V was clipped by 3 bases and J by 1 base, with 10 bases between them. CDR3 region: CASSMGRYSNQPQHF. The DNA for the CDR3 is TGTGCCAGTAGTATGGGGCGGTACAGCAATCAGCCCCAGCATTTT.

V gene TRBV6-4 combines with J gene TRBJ1-2; TRBD1 matches 7 bases. J was trimmed by 7 bases and V by 6 bases; bases with no gene match: 11. CDR1 and CDR2 (germline): MRHNA, SNTAGT. The CDR3 has 14 residues. CDR3 DNA sequence: TGTGCCAGCAGCCCGGGACAGCTCCTCGGTGGCTACACCTTC. Protein: CASSPGQLLGGYTF.

V gene TRBV30 combines with J gene TRBJ2-5, with 8 nucleotides matching TRBD1. With the DNA end fitting TRBJ2-7 better, the J assignment may be wrong. Germline V gives CDR1 GTSNPN, CDR2 SVGIG (reference sequence). The CDR3 covers 13 residues. In DNA form, the CDR3 reads TGTGCCTGGTGCCGGGACAGGCCCTACGAGCAGTACTTC. It encodes CAWCRDRPYEQYF.

This chain joins TRBV19 and TRBJ1-5; 8 nucleotides match TRBD1. Per germline, CDR1 LNHDA and CDR2 SQIVND (reference sequence). The CDR3 has 14 residues. The V segment lost 6 bases and the J segment 4 bases; nucleotides outside the gene matches: 5. The CDR3 sequence: CASRPGQGNQPQHF. CDR3 nucleotides: TGTGCCAGTAGACCCGGACAGGGTAATCAGCCCCAGCATTTT. The full variable domain, in which reference TRBV19 and TRBJ1-5 provide the parts outside the CDR3, is DGGITQSPKYLFRKEGQNVTLSCEQNLNHDAMYWYRQDPGQGLRLIYYSQIVNDFQKGDIAEGYSVSREKKESFPLTVTSAQKNPTAFYLCASRPGQGNQPQHFGDGTRLSIL.

The chain combines TRBV9 with TRBJ2-1; D remains unclear. This CDR3 spans 13 amino acids. Trimming stripped 4 bases from V and 8 bases from J, with 13 bases between. Per the germline V gene, CDR1 is SGDLS and CDR2 is YYNGEE. CDR3 in amino acids: CASSHRSTDEQFF. CDR3 sequence (DNA): TGTGCCAGCAGCCATCGGAGTACCGATGAGCAGTTCTTC.

The chain combines TRBV2 with TRBJ2-7; D is unresolved. This CDR3 comprises 11 residues. Germline-derived CDR1 and CDR2 are SNHLY and FYNNEI. The V end was cut by 4 bases, the J end by 1 base, with 2 bases between. The CDR3 sequence: CASSGSYEQYF. The CDR3 bases are TGTGCCAGCAGTGGATCCTACGAGCAGTACTTC. Combining the CDR3 with reference TRBV2 and TRBJ2-7 gives the whole variable domain EPEVTQTPSHQVTQMGQEVILRCVPISNHLYFYWYRQILGQKVEFLVSFYNNEISEKSEIFDDQFSVERPDGSNFTLKIRSTKLEDSAMYFCASSGSYEQYFGPGTRLTVT.

This chain uses TRBV6-1 with TRBJ1-5; D not certain. The CDR3 extends over 12 amino acids. The germline gives CDR1 MNHNS, CDR2 SASEGT. Trimming took off 4 bases at V and 3 bases at J, with 4 bases between the two ends. The CDR3, as DNA: TGTGCCAGCAGTGCTCTCAATCAGCCCCAGCATTTT. It yields the protein CASSALNQPQHF.

This clone was counted once. J is TRBJ2-3 and V is TRBV7-6; 11 bases match TRBD2. V dropped 5 bases and J dropped 4; count of bases not matched to a gene: 5. The CDR3 contains 15 residues. Germline V gene data show CDR1 as SGHVS and CDR2 as FNYEAQ. CDR3 coding DNA: TGTGCCAGCAGCGCAGGACTAGCGGGCTCAGATACGCAGTATTTT. Its translation is CASSAGLAGSDTQYF.

The sample holds a few counts of this clone. The J gene is TRBJ1-3, the V gene TRBV7-9; D remains ambiguous. This CDR3 is 15 amino acids long. Trimming took off 3 bases at V and 0 bases at J, with 9 bases between the two ends. CDR1 and CDR2 from the germline V gene are SEHNR and FQNEAQ (reference sequence). CDR3 nucleotide sequence: TGTGCCAGCAGCTTGAACACGGGCTCTGGAAACACCATATATTTT. This translates into CASSLNTGSGNTIYF.

The rearrangement joins TRBV9 to TRBJ2-1; the D is unclear. V lost 0 bases and J 4 bases, leaving 11 bases between the germline ends. The CDR3 has 15 residues. Germline V CDR1 and CDR2: SGDLS, YYNGEE. The CDR3 DNA sequence: TGTGCCAGCAGCGTAGCCCCGAACGGGTACAATGAGCAGTTCTTC. It is translated as CASSVAPNGYNEQFF.

V is TRBV15 and J is TRBJ2-7; 13 bases agree with TRBD2. Unmatched junction bases numbered 7, after V lost 2 bases and J lost 3 bases. This CDR3 spans 17 amino acids. CDR1 and CDR2 from the germline V gene are LNHNV and YYDKDF (reference sequence). This CDR3 is CATSRLVGLAGLYEQYF. CDR3 nucleotides: TGTGCCACCAGCAGACTAGTGGGACTAGCGGGGCTCTACGAGCAGTACTTC.

This clone was observed a handful of times. The chain couples TRBV6-6 to TRBJ1-1; the match to TRBD1 covers 9 bases. Germline V lookup: CDR1 MNHNY, CDR2 SVGAGI (reference sequence). This CDR3 is 15 amino acids long. V gave up 5 bases and J gave up 5 bases; unmatched junction bases: 9. The CDR3 is CASSARTGGRTEAFF. DNA for the CDR3: TGTGCCAGCAGTGCCCGAACAGGGGGCAGGACTGAAGCTTTCTTT.

J is TRBJ1-5 and V is TRBV29-1; D is unclear. Germline CDR1 is SQVTM and CDR2 is ANQGSEA. The V end lost 7 bases, the J end lost 5 bases, and 15 bases lay between the germline ends. CDR3 length equals 13 residues. CDR3 loop: CSASGARDQPQHF. The CDR3 DNA sequence: TGCAGCGCCTCGGGAGCGAGGGATCAGCCCCAGCATTTT.

The chain uses TRBV6-5 and TRBJ1-3; maybe TRBD1 (6 bases). V was clipped by 4 bases and J by 0 bases, with 10 bases between them. Germline CDR1 is MNHEY and CDR2 is SVGAGI. The CDR3 runs to 15 residues. The chain's CDR3 is CASSLGAGSGNTIYF. CDR3 in DNA: TGTGCCAGCAGTTTGGGGGCAGGCTCTGGAAACACCATATATTTT.

The CDR3 nucleotides are TGTGCCAGCAGCCTCCGACTTGGGGCCTACGAGCAGTACTTC. It encodes CASSLRLGAYEQYF. The genes are TRBV13 and TRBJ2-7; D is ambiguous. This CDR3 spans 14 amino acids. V was shortened by 5 bases and J by 2 bases, with 13 bases between the two germline ends. The germline CDR1 and CDR2 sequences are PRHDT and FYEKMQ (reference sequence).

The CDR3 DNA reads as TGTGCCAGCAGTTACTCTGGTAGCGGGAGCTACGAGCAGTACTTC. Translated: CASSYSGSGSYEQYF. V usage is TRBV6-6 and J usage is TRBJ2-5; TRBD2 matches at 9 bases. The tail of the sequence fits TRBJ2-7 better, so the J call may be wrong. CDR1 MNHNY and CDR2 SVGAGI come from the germline V gene (reference sequence). The CDR3 is 15 residues long.